The 29 T cell receptor beta chains reported below all come from one sample, sequenced in a study of T cell changes during pregnancy in multiple sclerosis. Some clones are missing from TCRdb's copy, which holds only in-frame ones; the method was immunoSEQ multiplex PCR. The table records around 39,000 clones, roughly 90% of them present only once. The sequencing here drew on CD8+ T cells from peripheral blood mononuclear cells, taken in the first trimester of pregnancy. The receptors come from a female donor with multiple sclerosis, enrolled in a pregnancy study.

In this sample, this clone is medium-sized (0.01 to 0.1%). This chain connects TRBV6-4 to TRBJ2-3, with 12 bases lining up with TRBD1. The CDR3 has 15 amino acids. V dropped 6 bases and J dropped 6; count of bases not matched to a gene: 7. Germline V gives CDR1 MRHNA, CDR2 SNTAGT. Here the CDR3 reads CASSPGTGGLDTQYF. The CDR3 coding sequence is TGTGCCAGCAGCCCCGGGACAGGGGGCTTGGATACGCAGTATTTT.

The chain is built from TRBV12-5 and TRBJ1-5; 7 nucleotides line up with TRBD1. The CDR3 has 12 amino acids. V lost 6 bases and J lost 6; bases outside the gene matches: 2. Germline assignment: CDR1 LGHNT and CDR2 FRNRAP. The CDR3 DNA is TGTGCTAGTGGGACAGGGTCTCAGCCCCAGCATTTT. This codes for CASGTGSQPQHF. Filled out from reference TRBV12-5 and TRBJ1-5, the complete variable domain reads DARVTQTPRHKVTEMGQEVTMRCQPILGHNTVFWYRQTMMQGLELLAYFRNRAPLDDSGMPKDRFSAEMPDATLATLKIQPSEPRDSAVYFCASGTGSQPQHFGDGTRLSIL.

This chain joins TRBV19 and TRBJ2-7; 8 bases align to TRBD2. The CDR3 runs 16 residues. CDR1 and CDR2 from the germline V gene are LNHDA and SQIVND (reference sequence). Trimming cost V 5 bases and J 2 bases; bases outside gene matches: 11. The CDR3 DNA is TGTGCCAGTAGTCACCAGCGGGGGCCTATCCCCTACGAGCAGTACTTC. Translated: CASSHQRGPIPYEQYF.

V usage is TRBV5-1 and J usage is TRBJ1-2; 7 bases are shared with TRBD1. The CDR3 is 17 amino acids. V gave up 3 bases and J gave up 8 bases; unmatched junction bases: 19. Germline V gene sequence: CDR1 SGHRS, CDR2 YFSETQ. The chain's CDR3 is CASSWWGVAGGDKGYTF. Written as DNA, the CDR3 is TGCGCCAGCAGCTGGTGGGGGGTTGCAGGGGGAGATAAAGGCTACACCTTC. Supplemented by reference TRBV5-1 and TRBJ1-2, the full variable domain reads KAGVTQTPRYLIKTRGQQVTLSCSPISGHRSVSWYQQTPGQGLQFLFEYFSETQRNKGNFPGRFSGRQFSNSRSEMNVSTLELGDSALYLCASSWWGVAGGDKGYTFGSGTRLTVV.

The CDR3 sequence is CASRGQGREQFF. In nucleotides, the CDR3 is TGTGCCAGCAGGGGACAGGGCCGTGAGCAGTTCTTC. J is TRBJ2-1 and V is TRBV6-1; 9 nucleotides align to TRBD1. The CDR3 totals 12 residues. Germline values: CDR1 MNHNS, CDR2 SASEGT. The V gene end was trimmed by 6 bases and the J gene end by 9 bases; junction bases not matched to a gene: 3.

The chain links TRBV11-3 to TRBJ2-2; D is unresolved. The CDR3 covers 15 residues. Germline CDR1 and CDR2: SGHNT and YENEEA. V gave up 5 bases and J gave up 2 bases, with 12 bases separating them. The CDR3 is CASSHGSFNTGELFF. The CDR3 DNA reads as TGTGCCAGCAGCCACGGGTCCTTCAACACCGGGGAGCTGTTTTTT. The whole variable domain, filled in from reference TRBV11-3 and TRBJ2-2, reads EAGVVQSPRYKIIEKKQPVAFWCNPISGHNTLYWYLQNLGQGPELLIRYENEEAVDDSQLPKDRFSAERLKGVDSTLKIQPAELGDSAVYLCASSHGSFNTGELFFGEGSRLTVL.

V usage is TRBV9 and J usage is TRBJ1-6, with TRBD1 matching over 7 bases. The ends lost 3 bases at V and 5 bases at J; junction bases unmatched: 8. Germline V CDR1 and CDR2: SGDLS, YYNGEE. CDR3 length equals 16 residues. This CDR3 is CASSGLNDRDNSPLHF. The CDR3 DNA reads as TGTGCCAGCAGCGGACTAAACGACAGGGATAATTCACCCCTCCACTTT.

This chain connects TRBV6-1 to TRBJ1-3; no clear D gene. Germline lookup yields CDR1 MNHNS and CDR2 SASEGT. The CDR3 is 15 amino acids. With 1 base removed from V and 0 bases from J, the gap between germline ends came to 7 bases. The CDR3 DNA follows: TGTGCCAGCAGTGAAGGGGCCTTCTCTGGAAACACCATATATTTT. Its translation is CASSEGAFSGNTIYF.

V usage is TRBV6-1 and J usage is TRBJ2-7; 10 bases agree with TRBD1. The CDR3 runs 16 residues. Germline CDR1 MNHNS, CDR2 SASEGT. Trimming removed 3 bases from V and 5 bases from J; junction bases left unmatched: 10. The CDR3 reads CASSDGYGTGVHEQYF. DNA of the CDR3: TGTGCCAGCAGTGATGGGTACGGGACAGGGGTCCACGAGCAGTACTTC.

This chain links TRBV9 with TRBJ1-1, with D perhaps matching TRBD1 (6 bases). CDR1 and CDR2 from the germline V gene are SGDLS and YYNGEE. The CDR3 length is 15 residues. V was shortened by 6 bases and J by 11 bases, with 26 bases between the two germline ends. CDR3 amino acids: CASTRGGVWSRDAFF. The CDR3, as DNA: TGTGCCAGCACCAGGGGAGGGGTTTGGAGCCGGGACGCTTTCTTT.

V usage is TRBV27 and J usage is TRBJ1-2; D is uncertain. The CDR3 contains 13 residues. The V gene lost 5 bases and the J gene lost 1 base, with 8 bases spanning the gap. Germline V gene data show CDR1 as MNHEY and CDR2 as SMNVEV (reference sequence). CDR3 protein: CASSTRSNYGYTF. DNA of the CDR3: TGTGCCAGCAGTACCCGGAGTAACTATGGCTACACCTTC.

This chain connects TRBV2 to TRBJ1-2; 8 bases are shared with TRBD1. J was trimmed by 4 bases and V by 6 bases; bases with no gene match: 10. The germline V gene encodes CDR1 SNHLY and CDR2 FYNNEI. This CDR3 comprises 15 residues. The CDR3 sequence is CASSHTVGQAYGYTF. The CDR3 DNA reads as TGTGCCAGCAGCCATACCGTGGGACAGGCCTATGGCTACACCTTC. Based on the CDR3 plus reference TRBV2 and TRBJ1-2, the full variable domain is EPEVTQTPSHQVTQMGQEVILRCVPISNHLYFYWYRQILGQKVEFLVSFYNNEISEKSEIFDDQFSVERPDGSNFTLKIRSTKLEDSAMYFCASSHTVGQAYGYTFGSGTRLTVV.

The chain couples TRBV29-1 to TRBJ1-3; D possibly corresponds to TRBD1 (6 bases). The CDR3 extends over 14 amino acids. CDR1 and CDR2 (germline): SQVTM, ANQGSEA. V was pared by 3 bases and J by 0 bases, with 9 bases between. CDR3: CSVDTGISGNTIYF. The CDR3 bases are TGCAGCGTTGATACAGGGATCTCTGGAAACACCATATATTTT. The full variable domain, rest sourced from reference TRBV29-1 and TRBJ1-3, is SAVISQKPSRDICQRGTSLTIQCQVDSQVTMMFWYRQQPGQSLTLIATANQGSEATYESGFVIDKFPISRPNLTFSTLTVSNMSPEDSSIYLCSVDTGISGNTIYFGEGSWLTVV.

This chain's CDR3 is CASSYDRVSGNTIYF. As DNA, the CDR3 is TGTGCCAGCAGCTACGACAGGGTGTCTGGAAACACCATATATTTT. The chain joins TRBV11-1 to TRBJ1-3, with 7 bases aligning to TRBD1. Germline loops: CDR1 SGHAT, CDR2 FQDESV (reference sequence). CDR3 length: 15 amino acids. The V segment lost 4 bases and the J segment 1 base; nucleotides outside the gene matches: 4. Complete variable domain (other parts from reference TRBV11-1 and TRBJ1-3): EAEVAQSPRYKITEKSQAVAFWCDPISGHATLYWYRQILGQGPELLVQFQDESVVDDSQLPKDRFSAERLKGVDSTLKIQPAELGDSAMYLCASSYDRVSGNTIYFGEGSWLTVV.

V gene TRBV29-1 combines with J gene TRBJ1-3; D remains unclear. Germline CDR1 and CDR2: SQVTM and ANQGSEA. V was clipped by 0 bases and J by 0 bases, with 12 bases between them. CDR3 length: 16 amino acids. As DNA, the CDR3 is TGCAGCGTTGAAGATCCCCACAGTGGCTCTGGAAACACCATATATTTT. Translating it yields CSVEDPHSGSGNTIYF. Based on the CDR3 plus reference TRBV29-1 and TRBJ1-3, the full variable domain is SAVISQKPSRDICQRGTSLTIQCQVDSQVTMMFWYRQQPGQSLTLIATANQGSEATYESGFVIDKFPISRPNLTFSTLTVSNMSPEDSSIYLCSVEDPHSGSGNTIYFGEGSWLTVV.

V and J are TRBV9 and TRBJ2-6; TRBD1 agrees at 7 bases. Germline V gene data show CDR1 as SGDLS and CDR2 as YYNGEE. The V segment lost 3 bases and the J segment 3 bases; nucleotides outside the gene matches: 6. This CDR3 has 16 residues. For the CDR3, the DNA is TGTGCCAGCAGCGCCGCAGGGGGTAATGGGGCCAACGTCCTGACTTTC. Amino acid sequence: CASSAAGGNGANVLTF.

This clone came up once. The CDR3 sequence: CASSLTGDRGNEQFF. As DNA, the CDR3 is TGTGCCAGCAGCTTAACTGGGGACAGGGGAAATGAGCAGTTCTTC. The chain has TRBV7-3 and TRBJ2-1; 10 bases line up with TRBD1. The CDR3 is 15 amino acids. CDR1 SGHTA and CDR2 FQGTGA come from the germline V gene. The V and J ends lost 0 bases and 7 bases, in that order; junction bases with no gene match: 3.

The genes are TRBV9 and TRBJ2-2; 7 positions agree with TRBD1. V lost 0 bases, J lost 0 bases, and 5 bases stayed unmatched. Germline CDR1 SGDLS, CDR2 YYNGEE. The CDR3 loop spans 17 amino acids. As DNA, the CDR3 is TGTGCCAGCAGCGTAGAGGCAGGGGGAGCGAACACCGGGGAGCTGTTTTTT. It yields the protein CASSVEAGGANTGELFF.

The chain uses TRBV18 and TRBJ1-4, with D possibly TRBD1 on 5 matching bases. The CDR3 spans 17 residues. Per germline, CDR1 KGHSH and CDR2 LQKENI. The ends were cut back, 0 bases at V and 0 bases at J, with 11 bases in the middle. CDR3 sequence: CASSPPLWGATNEKLFF. The CDR3 DNA is TGTGCCAGCTCACCACCGCTATGGGGGGCAACTAATGAAAAACTGTTTTTT.

This clone was observed a handful of times. The chain uses TRBV4-2 and TRBJ2-1; the D gene is possibly TRBD1 (5 bases). Looked up from germline, CDR1 is LGHNA and CDR2 is YNFKEQ. This CDR3 is 16 amino acids long. The V gene lost 0 bases and the J gene lost 3 bases, with 12 bases spanning the gap. The DNA for the CDR3 is TGTGCCAGCAGCCAAGATGACAGTTCGGGCTACAATGAGCAGTTCTTC. Encoded protein: CASSQDDSSGYNEQFF.

CDR3 amino acids: CASSTERGGSDTQYF. CDR3 nucleotides: TGTGCCAGCAGCACAGAGCGGGGAGGGTCAGATACGCAGTATTTT. The chain is built from TRBV9 and TRBJ2-3; the match to TRBD2 covers 7 bases. V shed 4 bases, J shed 4 bases, and the junction held 9 bases outside the gene matches. Germline lookup yields CDR1 SGDLS and CDR2 YYNGEE. This CDR3 is 15 amino acids long.

This chain uses TRBV6-5 with TRBJ2-1; maybe TRBD2 (6 bases). CDR3 length: 13 amino acids. Per germline, CDR1 MNHEY and CDR2 SVGAGI. V shed 6 bases and J shed 8 bases, with 14 bases lying between them. The CDR3 spells CASRRQRVDEQFF. As DNA, the CDR3 is TGTGCCAGCAGACGGCAGCGGGTCGATGAGCAGTTCTTC.

The genes are TRBV6-5 and TRBJ1-1, with TRBD1 identical over 8 bases. Trimming removed 6 bases from V and 1 base from J; junction bases left unmatched: 7. This CDR3 contains 15 residues. The V gene's germline CDR1 is MNHEY and CDR2 SVGAGI. CDR3 sequence (DNA): TGTGCCAGCAGGGGCCCCAGGGGGCCGAACACTGAAGCTTTCTTT. Its protein is CASRGPRGPNTEAFF.

The chain recombines TRBV27 with TRBJ1-1, with D hard to call. This CDR3 is built from 13 residues. The germline V gene encodes CDR1 MNHEY and CDR2 SMNVEV (reference sequence). V lost 2 bases to trimming and J lost 1 base, with 5 bases between them. In DNA form, the CDR3 reads TGTGCCAGCAGTTTAAAGAGGAACACTGAAGCTTTCTTT. Its protein is CASSLKRNTEAFF.

V gene TRBV7-9 combines with J gene TRBJ2-6; a weak D match, TRBD1 (6 bases). Germline loops: CDR1 SEHNR, CDR2 FQNEAQ (reference sequence). Trimming took off 4 bases at V and 2 bases at J, with 18 bases between the two ends. The CDR3 extends over 18 amino acids. The CDR3 nucleotides are TGTGCCAGCAGCTCGACAAAAACACAGGGTCCTGGGGCCAACGTCCTGACTTTC. Amino acids: CASSSTKTQGPGANVLTF.

The chain uses TRBV6-6 and TRBJ1-5, with 7 bases fitting TRBD1. The length of the CDR3 is 16 residues. The V gene's germline CDR1 is MNHNY and CDR2 SVGAGI (reference sequence). V dropped 0 bases and J dropped 5; count of bases not matched to a gene: 7. DNA for the CDR3: TGTGCCAGCAGTTACTCGACAGGGCCCACGGATCAGCCCCAGCATTTT. It is translated as CASSYSTGPTDQPQHF.

The genes are TRBV10-3 and TRBJ2-2, with TRBD2 identical over 8 bases. The CDR3 runs to 15 residues. From germline, CDR1 is ENHRY and CDR2 SYGVKD. V lost 8 bases to trimming and J lost 1 base; unmatched junction nucleotides: 6. The chain's CDR3 is CAIRTAGGNTGELFF. CDR3 DNA sequence: TGTGCCATCCGAACCGCGGGGGGGAACACCGGGGAGCTGTTTTTT.

V usage is TRBV7-6 and J usage is TRBJ1-2; a possible D gene is TRBD1 (5 bases). This CDR3 is built from 14 residues. Trimming left V 1 base short and J 7 bases short, with 13 bases between. Germline values: CDR1 SGHVS, CDR2 FNYEAQ. The CDR3 nucleotides read TGTGCCAGCAGCTTAGGGGGGGGTCCGTCTGGCTACACCTTC. As protein: CASSLGGGPSGYTF.

This sequence joins TRBV9 and TRBJ1-1, with D possibly matching TRBD1 (5 bases). CDR1 and CDR2 from the germline V gene are SGDLS and YYNGEE. V gave up 0 bases and J gave up 6 bases, with 9 bases separating them. The CDR3 totals 13 residues. The CDR3 protein is CASSVGAGPEAFF. The DNA of the CDR3 is TGTGCCAGCAGCGTAGGAGCAGGGCCTGAAGCTTTCTTT.